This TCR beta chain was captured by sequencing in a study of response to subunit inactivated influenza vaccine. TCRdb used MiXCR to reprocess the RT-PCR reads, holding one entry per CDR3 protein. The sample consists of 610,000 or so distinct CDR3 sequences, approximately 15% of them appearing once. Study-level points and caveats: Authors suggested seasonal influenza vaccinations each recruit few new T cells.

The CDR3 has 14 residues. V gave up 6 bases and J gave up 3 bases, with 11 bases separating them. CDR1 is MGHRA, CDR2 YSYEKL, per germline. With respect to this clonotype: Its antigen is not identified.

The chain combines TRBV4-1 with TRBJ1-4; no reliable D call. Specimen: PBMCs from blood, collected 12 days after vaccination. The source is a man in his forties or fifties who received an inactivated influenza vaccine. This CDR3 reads CASSLREANEKLFF. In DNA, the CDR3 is TGCGCCAGCAGTCTGAGGGAGGCTAATGAAAAACTGTTTTTT.